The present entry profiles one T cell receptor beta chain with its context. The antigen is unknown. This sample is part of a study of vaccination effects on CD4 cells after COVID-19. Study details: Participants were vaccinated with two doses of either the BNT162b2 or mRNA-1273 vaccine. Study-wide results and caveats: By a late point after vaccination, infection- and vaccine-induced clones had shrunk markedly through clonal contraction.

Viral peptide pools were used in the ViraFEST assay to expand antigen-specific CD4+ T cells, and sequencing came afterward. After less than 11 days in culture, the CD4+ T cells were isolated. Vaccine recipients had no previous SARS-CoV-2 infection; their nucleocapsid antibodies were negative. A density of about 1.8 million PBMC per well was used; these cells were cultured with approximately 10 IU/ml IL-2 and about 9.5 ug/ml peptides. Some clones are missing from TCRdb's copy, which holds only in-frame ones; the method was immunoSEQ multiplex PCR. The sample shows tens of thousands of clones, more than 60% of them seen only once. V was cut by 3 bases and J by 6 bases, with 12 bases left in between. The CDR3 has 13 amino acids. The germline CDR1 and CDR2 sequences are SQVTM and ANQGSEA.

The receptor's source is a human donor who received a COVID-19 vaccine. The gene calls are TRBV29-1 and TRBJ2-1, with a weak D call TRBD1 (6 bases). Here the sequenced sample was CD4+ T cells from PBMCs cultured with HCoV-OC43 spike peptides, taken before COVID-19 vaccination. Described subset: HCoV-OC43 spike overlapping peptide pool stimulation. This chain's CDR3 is CSVDQGQGNEQFF. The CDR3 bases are TGCAGCGTTGATCAGGGGCAGGGCAATGAGCAGTTCTTC.